Shown below are 25 T cell receptor beta chains from a single sample sequenced in a study of human T cells and chemical hapten exposure. MiXCR, applied by TCRdb to the RACE reads, yields one record per CDR3 protein. Here the sample spans over 150,000 distinct CDR3 sequences, about a quarter being singletons. The time point was: patch test 3, about 24 weeks after DPC sensitization. Treatment specified: therapeutic diphenylcyclopropenone sensitization with weekly scalp DPC. The sequenced sample was whole blood, obtained in connection with sensitization to the hapten diphenylcyclopropenone (DPC). These receptors all stem from a woman between 18 and 29 years old with alopecia areata. Some clones in this sample may be carry-over from other donors' samples.

This rearrangement joins TRBV7-9 to TRBJ1-6; D call uncertain. V was cut by 4 bases and J by 9 bases, with 13 bases left in between. In germline, CDR1 is SEHNR, CDR2 FQNEAQ (reference sequence). This CDR3 contains 14 residues. The CDR3 protein is CASSSPSLGSPLHF. In nucleotides, the CDR3 is TGTGCCAGCAGCTCGCCGTCGTTAGGTTCACCCCTCCACTTT.

Many counts were recorded for this clonotype. The chain has TRBV20-1 and TRBJ1-2; the D is unclear. Trimming took off 1 base at V and 0 bases at J, with 9 bases between the two ends. CDR3 length: 14 amino acids. The germline V gene encodes CDR1 DFQATT and CDR2 SNEGSKA (reference sequence). CDR3 protein: CSARVTPSNYGYTF. The DNA for the CDR3 is TGCAGTGCTAGAGTCACACCCTCTAACTATGGCTACACCTTC.

This clonotype was observed a handful of times. The chain joins TRBV7-2 to TRBJ1-2; 7 bases map to TRBD1. The trim removed 6 bases at V and 5 bases at J, leaving 6 bases unmatched. CDR3 length equals 13 residues. Germline CDR1 is SGHTA and CDR2 is FQGNSA. In DNA form, the CDR3 reads TGTGCCAGCAGTTTCGGGACAGTTTATGGCTACACCTTC. Translation: CASSFGTVYGYTF.

This sequence joins TRBV11-2 and TRBJ1-6; no reliable D call. V lost 5 bases and J 10 bases, leaving 15 bases between the germline ends. Germline loops: CDR1 SGHAT, CDR2 FQNNGV. The CDR3 sequence is 14 residues long. DNA of the CDR3: TGTGCCAGCAGCCCAAATTACGGGTGGTCACCCCTCCACTTT. Its protein is CASSPNYGWSPLHF.

This clonotype was recorded at least ten times. The rearrangement links TRBV7-2 to TRBJ1-1, with D possibly matching TRBD1 (5 bases). V was clipped by 4 bases and J by 10 bases, with 16 bases between them. CDR1 SGHTA and CDR2 FQGNSA come from the germline V gene. The CDR3 runs to 13 residues. CDR3 DNA: TGTGCCAGCAGCTCTACCCAGGGCTATGGAGCTTTCTTT. Protein sequence: CASSSTQGYGAFF.

V is TRBV3-1 and J is TRBJ2-3; unclear D gene. CDR1 is LGHDT, CDR2 YNNKEL, per germline (reference sequence). The CDR3 sequence is 13 residues long. Trimming took 4 bases from V and 0 from J, leaving 5 bases between them. The CDR3 protein is CASSRVSTDTQYF. In DNA form, the CDR3 reads TGTGCCAGCAGCCGTGTCAGCACAGATACGCAGTATTTT.

The sample holds a few counts of this clonotype. J is TRBJ1-2 and V is TRBV10-3; no reliable D call. The CDR3 is 13 amino acids. Germline V lookup: CDR1 ENHRY, CDR2 SYGVKD. V gave up 9 bases and J gave up 0 bases, with 11 bases separating them. The CDR3 nucleotides are TGTGCCATGAGAAGGGCCCCTAACTATGGCTACACCTTC. Amino acid sequence: CAMRRAPNYGYTF.

In this sample, this clonotype turned up a few times. The gene calls are TRBV25-1 and TRBJ2-1; no firm D call. CDR1 is MGHDK and CDR2 is SYGVNS in the germline V gene. The length of the CDR3 is 16 residues. Trimming shortened V by 3 bases and J by 1 base, and 13 bases separated the two germline ends. The CDR3 coding sequence is TGTGCCAGCAGTGAGGGGAAGGTGGGATCCTACAATGAGCAGTTCTTC. Residues: CASSEGKVGSYNEQFF. The variable domain in full, with the rest retrieved from reference TRBV25-1 and TRBJ2-1, is EADIYQTPRYLVIGTGKKITLECSQTMGHDKMYWYQQDPGMELHLIHYSYGVNSTEKGDLSSESTVSRIRTEHFPLTLESARPSHTSQYLCASSEGKVGSYNEQFFGPGTRLTVL.

This clonotype has only a few counts. This chain connects TRBV30 to TRBJ2-5; maybe TRBD2 (5 bases). The CDR3 is 14 residues long. Germline V lookup: CDR1 GTSNPN, CDR2 SVGIG (reference sequence). V was trimmed by 0 bases and J by 2 bases, leaving 10 bases between them. CDR3 sequence reads: CAWSVRRVQETQYF. Here the CDR3 DNA reads TGTGCCTGGAGTGTAAGGCGGGTACAAGAGACCCAGTACTTC.

This chain links TRBV28 with TRBJ2-1, with 7 bases identical to TRBD2. Germline trimming cut 7 bases from V and 6 bases from J; bases unmatched to any gene: 15. Germline CDR1 is MDHEN and CDR2 is SYDVKM. The CDR3 is made up of 16 amino acids. CDR3 protein: CASTGGMGGLFNEQFF. The CDR3 bases are TGTGCCAGCACGGGCGGCATGGGGGGGTTGTTCAATGAGCAGTTCTTC.

Only a few counts were recorded for this clonotype. The chain is built from TRBV29-1 and TRBJ1-2; D remains ambiguous. The CDR3 is 11 residues long. Germline V gene lookup returns CDR1 SQVTM and CDR2 ANQGSEA. V was trimmed by 4 bases and J by 1 base, leaving 4 bases between them. CDR3 nucleotide sequence: TGCAGCGTTGCCTTTAACTATGGCTACACCTTC. Protein product: CSVAFNYGYTF.

V usage is TRBV20-1 and J usage is TRBJ2-3; weak D call: TRBD1 (6 bases). Germline assignment: CDR1 DFQATT and CDR2 SNEGSKA (reference sequence). CDR3 size: 16 residues. Trimming shortened V by 0 bases and J by 5 bases, and 18 bases separated the two germline ends. CDR3 protein: CSARDTGSRGLDTQYF. The CDR3 DNA reads TGCAGTGCTAGAGATACAGGGTCTAGAGGATTAGATACGCAGTATTTT.

CDR3 in amino acids: CASSLDRPPLNTEAFF. For the CDR3, the DNA is TGTGCCAGCAGCTTAGACCGACCTCCCCTGAACACTGAAGCTTTCTTT. This chain joins TRBV11-2 and TRBJ1-1; D unresolved. CDR1 and CDR2 (germline): SGHAT, FQNNGV. Trimming took 0 bases from V and 0 from J, leaving 11 bases between them. The CDR3 has 16 residues.

J is TRBJ2-3 and V is TRBV2, with 8 bases fitting TRBD2. V lost 11 bases and J lost 2; bases outside the gene matches: 12. CDR1 and CDR2 from the germline V gene are SNHLY and FYNNEI. The CDR3 is 15 amino acids. The CDR3 region is CAGPALAGTTDTQYF. CDR3 nucleotide sequence: TGTGCCGGACCCGCCCTAGCGGGCACCACAGATACGCAGTATTTT.

This clonotype was detected once. V and J are TRBV20-1 and TRBJ1-6; 11 bases fit TRBD1. Germline V gives CDR1 DFQATT, CDR2 SNEGSKA (reference sequence). The ends lost 3 bases at V and 7 bases at J; junction bases unmatched: 5. The length of the CDR3 is 15 residues. DNA for the CDR3: TGCAGTGCTAGTGTGGGACAGGGGGGGAATTCACCCCTCCACTTT. It yields the protein CSASVGQGGNSPLHF.

V and J are TRBV15 and TRBJ2-5; 7 bases align to TRBD2. From germline, CDR1 is LNHNV and CDR2 YYDKDF (reference sequence). The V segment lost 3 bases and the J segment 3 bases; nucleotides outside the gene matches: 7. The CDR3 has 15 residues. The CDR3 is CATSSSGTIEETQYF. Here the CDR3 DNA reads TGTGCCACCAGCAGTTCCGGGACTATAGAAGAGACCCAGTACTTC.

The chain links TRBV7-9 to TRBJ1-4; TRBD1 is a possible D gene (5 bases). Germline V gene data show CDR1 as SEHNR and CDR2 as FQNEAQ (reference sequence). Trimming cost V 3 bases and J 8 bases, with 13 bases left between them. The CDR3 extends over 14 amino acids. CDR3 nucleotide sequence: TGTGCCAGCAGCTTTGCAGGGTCCAGCGAAAAACTGTTTTTT. This sequence encodes CASSFAGSSEKLFF.

Only a few counts were recorded for this clonotype. The chain employs TRBV4-2 and TRBJ1-1, with no clear D. The CDR3 loop spans 14 amino acids. The V end lost 0 bases, the J end lost 6 bases, and 11 bases lay between the germline ends. Germline V gene sequence: CDR1 LGHNA, CDR2 YNFKEQ. CDR3 protein: CASSQDYSGAEAFF. CDR3 sequence (DNA): TGTGCCAGCAGCCAAGATTATTCAGGAGCTGAAGCTTTCTTT.

The CDR3, as DNA: TGCGCCAGCAGCTTGATGACGGGGAGGACGACTAATGAAAAACTGTTTTTT. Translated, it gives CASSLMTGRTTNEKLFF. V gene TRBV5-1 combines with J gene TRBJ1-4; D gene ambiguous. This CDR3 has 17 amino acids. Germline CDR1 and CDR2: SGHRS and YFSETQ. V lost 1 base and J 2 bases, leaving 15 bases between the germline ends.

The CDR3, as DNA: TGCGCCAGCAGCTCTAGCGGGAGGGTATCAGATACGCAGTATTTT. This translates into CASSSSGRVSDTQYF. The chain is built from TRBV5-1 and TRBJ2-3, with TRBD2 identical over 12 bases. V shed 3 bases, J shed 4 bases, and the junction held 3 bases outside the gene matches. The CDR3 extends over 15 amino acids. Per the germline V gene, CDR1 is SGHRS and CDR2 is YFSETQ.

This clonotype occurred a few times. V gene TRBV6-2 or TRBV6-3 combines with J gene TRBJ1-1; D gene ambiguous. This CDR3 has 11 residues. Germline values: CDR1 MNHEY, CDR2 SVGEGT. V was shortened by 6 bases and J by 7 bases, with 9 bases between the two germline ends. Written as DNA, the CDR3 is TGTGCCAGCAGCAGGCTCCGTGAAGCTTTCTTT. Amino acids: CASSRLREAFF.

This clonotype was observed at least ten times. The chain couples TRBV7-2 to TRBJ1-2; D uncertain. Germline V gene lookup returns CDR1 SGHTA and CDR2 FQGNSA. V lost 3 bases, J lost 4 bases, and 9 bases lay in between. This CDR3 is built from 13 residues. In nucleotides, the CDR3 is TGTGCCAGCAGCTTTGGACCGAGCTATGGCTACACCTTC. As protein: CASSFGPSYGYTF.

The rearrangement links TRBV7-2 to TRBJ2-7; 9 bases are shared with TRBD2. The CDR3 has 14 amino acids. The junction had 6 bases not matched to a gene; V was cut back by 2 bases and J by 7 bases. Germline loops: CDR1 SGHTA, CDR2 FQGNSA. The CDR3 DNA reads TGTGCCAGCAGCTTACTAGCGGGGAGGGGGGAGCAGTACTTC. It translates to CASSLLAGRGEQYF.

The chain employs TRBV29-1 and TRBJ2-7; D uncertain. CDR3 length: 12 amino acids. The V and J ends lost 4 bases and 4 bases respectively, with 11 bases between them. Looked up from germline, CDR1 is SQVTM and CDR2 is ANQGSEA. CDR3 nucleotides: TGCAGCGTTGGGGAAGCTAGATACGAGCAGTACTTC. This translates into CSVGEARYEQYF.

Only a few counts were recorded for this clonotype. This chain joins TRBV6-2 or TRBV6-3 and TRBJ1-5, with 9 bases aligning to TRBD1. Germline V CDR1 and CDR2: MNHEY, SVGEGT. The V and J ends lost 7 bases and 7 bases, in that order; junction bases with no gene match: 8. The CDR3 is 14 residues long. The CDR3 here is CASIPDRGDQPQHF. In DNA, the CDR3 is TGTGCCAGCATCCCGGACAGGGGTGACCAGCCCCAGCATTTT.